This T cell receptor (beta chain) appears in the sequencing data of a study of blood T cell repertoires in COVID-19. The germline gives CDR1 LGHNA, CDR2 YSLEER. The CDR3 length is 15 residues. The V segment lost 0 bases and the J segment 7 bases; nucleotides outside the gene matches: 5. Repertoires were generated with immunoSEQ multiplex PCR, while TCRdb's copy carries only in-frame clones and drops some. The table includes tens of thousands of clones, about 85% detected once. This sequence was found in a human donor in a cohort sampled during active COVID-19. V gene TRBV4-3 combines with J gene TRBJ2-1, with 8 bases fitting TRBD2. The sample consisted of peripheral blood. The CDR3 nucleotides are TGCGCCAGCAGCCAAGACGGGGGGGCTTGGAATGAGCAGTTCTTC. It codes for CASSQDGGAWNEQFF.